This TCR beta chain was profiled in a study of Graves' ophthalmopathy and Graves' hyperthyroidism. RNA transcripts yielded amplified TCR beta CDR3 regions. The first-round RT-PCR employed HTBI primers together with the Qiagen OneStep RT-PCR kit. A multiplex PCR was then performed as the second round. TCRdb re-derived calls from the multiplex PCR reads in MiXCR, one entry per CDR3 protein. The repertoire consists of almost 750,000 distinct CDR3 sequences, with around 40% occurring once and the leading ten covering approximately 43%. V was cut by 2 bases and J by 2 bases, with 11 bases left in between. Per the germline V gene, CDR1 is SGDLS and CDR2 is YYNGEE. The CDR3 consists of 15 residues. Excluded were patients with other autoimmune diseases, uncontrolled infections, pregnancy or lactation. Remarks on this clonotype: What it binds is not known.

Study-level findings and limits: Distinction of ophthalmopathy from stable hyperthyroidism by a 13-signature model reached nearly 90% sensitivity and 81.08% specificity. Most thyroid-expanded clonotypes exceeding 0.001 frequency were also found in blood. Ophthalmopathy progression predictions by the model showed about 75% specificity and 70.59% sensitivity.

This sequence originates from an adult man with Graves' ophthalmopathy. Sequenced sample: peripheral blood. The chain recombines TRBV9 with TRBJ1-3; a possible D gene is TRBD1 (6 bases). Here the CDR3 DNA reads TGTGCCAGCAGCGTGCTACAGGGACCTGGAAACACCATATATTTT. The encoded protein is CASSVLQGPGNTIYF.